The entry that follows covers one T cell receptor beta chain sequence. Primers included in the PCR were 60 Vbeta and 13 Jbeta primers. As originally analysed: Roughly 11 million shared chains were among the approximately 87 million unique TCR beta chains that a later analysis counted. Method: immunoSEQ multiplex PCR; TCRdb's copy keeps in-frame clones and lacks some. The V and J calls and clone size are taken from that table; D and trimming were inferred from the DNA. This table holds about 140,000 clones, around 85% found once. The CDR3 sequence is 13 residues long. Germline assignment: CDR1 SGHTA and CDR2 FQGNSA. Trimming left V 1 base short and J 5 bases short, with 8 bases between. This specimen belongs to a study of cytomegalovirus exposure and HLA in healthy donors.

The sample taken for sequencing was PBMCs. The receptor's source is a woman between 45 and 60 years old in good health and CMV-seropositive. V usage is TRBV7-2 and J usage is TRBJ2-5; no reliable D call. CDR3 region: CASSLVGRETQYF. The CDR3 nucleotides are TGTGCCAGCAGCTTAGTCGGTCGGGAGACCCAGTACTTC.